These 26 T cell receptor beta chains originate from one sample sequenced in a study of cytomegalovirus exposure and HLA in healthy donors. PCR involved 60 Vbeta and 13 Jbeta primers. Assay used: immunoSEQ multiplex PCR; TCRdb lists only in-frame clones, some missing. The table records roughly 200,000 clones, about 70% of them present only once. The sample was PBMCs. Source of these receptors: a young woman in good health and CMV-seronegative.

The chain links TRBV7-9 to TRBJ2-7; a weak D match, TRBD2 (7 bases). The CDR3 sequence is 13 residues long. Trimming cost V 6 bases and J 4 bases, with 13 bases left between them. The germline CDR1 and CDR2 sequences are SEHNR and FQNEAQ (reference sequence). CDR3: CASRDGGQYEQYF. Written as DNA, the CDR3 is TGTGCCAGCAGGGACGGGGGGCAGTACGAGCAGTACTTC.

The DNA for the CDR3 is TGTGCCAGCAGCTTACACTCCTCAGGGGTTTACACTTACAATGAGCAGTTCTTC. Translating it yields CASSLHSSGVYTYNEQFF. The chain employs TRBV11-3 and TRBJ2-1, with D possibly TRBD1 on 6 matching bases. Germline V gene data show CDR1 as SGHNT and CDR2 as YENEEA. The CDR3 is made up of 18 amino acids. The V end was cut by 2 bases, the J end by 4 bases, with 21 bases between.

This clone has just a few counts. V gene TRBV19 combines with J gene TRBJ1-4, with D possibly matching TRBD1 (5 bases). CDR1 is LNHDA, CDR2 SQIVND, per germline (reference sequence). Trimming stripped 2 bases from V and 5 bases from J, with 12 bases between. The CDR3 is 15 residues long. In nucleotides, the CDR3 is TGTGCCAGTAGTATAAGACAGTCGGTGAATGAAAAACTGTTTTTT. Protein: CASSIRQSVNEKLFF.

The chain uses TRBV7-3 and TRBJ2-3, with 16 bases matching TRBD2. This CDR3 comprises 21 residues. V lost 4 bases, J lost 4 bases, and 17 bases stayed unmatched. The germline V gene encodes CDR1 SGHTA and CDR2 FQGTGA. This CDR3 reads CASSYTPPGLAGGAHSDTQYF. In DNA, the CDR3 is TGTGCCAGCAGCTACACTCCCCCGGGACTAGCGGGAGGGGCTCATTCAGATACGCAGTATTTT.

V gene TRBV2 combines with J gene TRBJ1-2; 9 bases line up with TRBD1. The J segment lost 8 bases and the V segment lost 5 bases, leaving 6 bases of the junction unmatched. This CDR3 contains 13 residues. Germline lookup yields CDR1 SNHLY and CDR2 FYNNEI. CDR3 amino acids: CASSTGGFEGYTF. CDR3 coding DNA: TGTGCCAGCAGTACAGGGGGCTTCGAGGGCTACACCTTC. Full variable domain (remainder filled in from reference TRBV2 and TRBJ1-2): EPEVTQTPSHQVTQMGQEVILRCVPISNHLYFYWYRQILGQKVEFLVSFYNNEISEKSEIFDDQFSVERPDGSNFTLKIRSTKLEDSAMYFCASSTGGFEGYTFGSGTRLTVV.

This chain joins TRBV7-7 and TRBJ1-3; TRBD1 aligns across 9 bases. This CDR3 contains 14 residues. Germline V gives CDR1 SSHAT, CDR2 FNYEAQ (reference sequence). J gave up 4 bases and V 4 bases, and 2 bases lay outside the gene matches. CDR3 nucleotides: TGTGCCAGCAGCTCCGGGACAGGGGGAAACACCATATATTTT. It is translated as CASSSGTGGNTIYF. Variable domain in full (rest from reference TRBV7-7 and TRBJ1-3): GAGVSQSPRYKVTKRGQDVTLRCDPISSHATLYWYQQALGQGPEFLTYFNYEAQPDKSGLPSDRFSAERPEGSISTLTIQRTEQRDSAMYRCASSSGTGGNTIYFGEGSWLTVV.

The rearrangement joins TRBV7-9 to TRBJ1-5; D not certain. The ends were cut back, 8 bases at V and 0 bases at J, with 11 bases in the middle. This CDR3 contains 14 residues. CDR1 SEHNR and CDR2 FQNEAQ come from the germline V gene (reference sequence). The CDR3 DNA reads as TGTGCCAGCTCAACTCGAGGTAGCAATCAGCCCCAGCATTTT. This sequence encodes CASSTRGSNQPQHF.

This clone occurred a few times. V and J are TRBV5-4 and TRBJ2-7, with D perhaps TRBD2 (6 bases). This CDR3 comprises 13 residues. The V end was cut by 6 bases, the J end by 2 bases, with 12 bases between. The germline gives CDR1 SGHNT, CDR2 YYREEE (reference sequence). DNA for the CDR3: TGTGCCAGCAACAATCGGGGGACCTACGAGCAGTACTTC. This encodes CASNNRGTYEQYF.

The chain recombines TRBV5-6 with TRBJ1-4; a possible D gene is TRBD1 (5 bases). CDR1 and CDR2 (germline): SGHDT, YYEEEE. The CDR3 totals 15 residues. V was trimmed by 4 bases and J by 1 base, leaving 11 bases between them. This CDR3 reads CASSLTGGTNEKLFF. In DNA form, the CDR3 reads TGTGCCAGCAGCCTCACGGGGGGAACTAATGAAAAACTGTTTTTT.

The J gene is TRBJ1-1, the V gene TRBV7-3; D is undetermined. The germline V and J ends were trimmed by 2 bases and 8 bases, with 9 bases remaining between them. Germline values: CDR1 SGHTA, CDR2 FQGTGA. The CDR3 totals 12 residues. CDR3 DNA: TGTGCCAGCAGCTTAGTTCGCGGCGAAGCTTTCTTT. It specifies CASSLVRGEAFF.

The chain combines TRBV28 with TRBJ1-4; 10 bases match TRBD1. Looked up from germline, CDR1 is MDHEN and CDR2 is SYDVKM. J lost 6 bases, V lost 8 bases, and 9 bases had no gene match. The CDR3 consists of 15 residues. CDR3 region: CASSHRGTGDEKLFF. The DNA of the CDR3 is TGTGCCAGCTCCCACCGGGGGACAGGGGATGAAAAACTGTTTTTT.

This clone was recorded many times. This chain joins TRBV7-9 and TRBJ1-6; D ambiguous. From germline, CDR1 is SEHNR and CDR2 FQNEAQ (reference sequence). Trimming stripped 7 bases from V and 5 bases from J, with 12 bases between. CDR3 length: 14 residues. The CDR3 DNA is TGTGCCAGCACCCGGGGTCGTAATAATTCACCCCTCCACTTT. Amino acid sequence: CASTRGRNNSPLHF.

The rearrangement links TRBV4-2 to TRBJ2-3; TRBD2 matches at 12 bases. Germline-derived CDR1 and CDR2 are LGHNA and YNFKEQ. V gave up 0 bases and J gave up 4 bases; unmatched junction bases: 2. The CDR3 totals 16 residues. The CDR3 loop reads CASSQDPSGGADTQYF. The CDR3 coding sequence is TGTGCCAGCAGCCAAGATCCTAGCGGGGGGGCAGATACGCAGTATTTT.

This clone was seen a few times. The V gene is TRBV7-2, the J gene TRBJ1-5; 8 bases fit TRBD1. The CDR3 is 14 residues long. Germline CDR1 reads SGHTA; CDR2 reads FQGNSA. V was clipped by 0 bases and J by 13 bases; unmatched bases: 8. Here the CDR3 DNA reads TGTGCCAGCAGCTTAGCTTCCGGGGACAGGCGTCAGCATTTT. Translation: CASSLASGDRRQHF.

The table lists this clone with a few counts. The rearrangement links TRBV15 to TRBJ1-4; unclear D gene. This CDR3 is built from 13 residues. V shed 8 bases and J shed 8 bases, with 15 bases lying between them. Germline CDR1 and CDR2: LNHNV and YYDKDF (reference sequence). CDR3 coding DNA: TGTGCCACCGGCCGCGGCCCTGCGGAAAAACTGTTTTTT. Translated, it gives CATGRGPAEKLFF.

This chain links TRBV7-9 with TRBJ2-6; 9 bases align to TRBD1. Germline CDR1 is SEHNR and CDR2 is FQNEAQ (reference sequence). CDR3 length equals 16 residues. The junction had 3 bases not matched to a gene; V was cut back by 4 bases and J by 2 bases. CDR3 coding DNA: TGTGCCAGCAGCTCCCGACAGGGGGCTGGGGCCAACGTCCTGACTTTC. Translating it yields CASSSRQGAGANVLTF. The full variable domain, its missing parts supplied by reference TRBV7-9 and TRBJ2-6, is DTGVSQNPRHKITKRGQNVTFRCDPISEHNRLYWYRQTLGQGPEFLTYFQNEAQLEKSRLLSDRFSAERPKGSFSTLEIQRTEQGDSAMYLCASSSRQGAGANVLTFGAGSRLTVL.

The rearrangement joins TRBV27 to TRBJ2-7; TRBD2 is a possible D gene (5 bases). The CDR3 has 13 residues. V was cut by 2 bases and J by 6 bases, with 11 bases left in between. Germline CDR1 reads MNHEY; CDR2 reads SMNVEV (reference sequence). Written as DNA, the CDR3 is TGTGCCAGCAGTTTAGTGGCGGGTCCCGAGCAGTACTTC. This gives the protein CASSLVAGPEQYF.

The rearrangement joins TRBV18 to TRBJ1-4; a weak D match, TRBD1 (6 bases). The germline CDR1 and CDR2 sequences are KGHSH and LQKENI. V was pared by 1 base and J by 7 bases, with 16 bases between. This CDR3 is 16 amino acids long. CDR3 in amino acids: CASSPLVGGRAEKLFF. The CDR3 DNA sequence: TGTGCCAGCTCACCACTCGTCGGGGGGCGGGCTGAAAAACTGTTTTTT.

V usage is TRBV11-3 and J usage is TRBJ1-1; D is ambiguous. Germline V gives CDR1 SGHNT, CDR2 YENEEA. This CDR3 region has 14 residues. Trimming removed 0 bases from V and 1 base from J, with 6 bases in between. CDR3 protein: CASSLERGNTEAFF. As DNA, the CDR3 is TGTGCCAGCAGCTTAGAGCGGGGGAACACTGAAGCTTTCTTT.

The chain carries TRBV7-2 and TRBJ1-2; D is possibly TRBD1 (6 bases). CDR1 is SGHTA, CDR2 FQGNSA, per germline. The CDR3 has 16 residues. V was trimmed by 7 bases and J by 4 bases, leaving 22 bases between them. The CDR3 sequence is CASTPPGQTRTYGYTF. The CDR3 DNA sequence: TGTGCCAGCACCCCACCGGGACAAACAAGAACCTATGGCTACACCTTC. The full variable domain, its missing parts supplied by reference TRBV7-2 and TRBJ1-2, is GAGVSQSPSNKVTEKGKDVELRCDPISGHTALYWYRQSLGQGLEFLIYFQGNSAPDKSGLPSDRFSAERTGGSVSTLTIQRTQQEDSAVYLCASTPPGQTRTYGYTFGSGTRLTVV.

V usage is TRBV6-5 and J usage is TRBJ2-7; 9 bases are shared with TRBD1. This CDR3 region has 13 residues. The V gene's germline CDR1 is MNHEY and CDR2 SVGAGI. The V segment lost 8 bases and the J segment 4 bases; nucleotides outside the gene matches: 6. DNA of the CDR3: TGTGCCAGCGGCCGACAGGGGGGGTACGAGCAGTACTTC. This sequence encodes CASGRQGGYEQYF.

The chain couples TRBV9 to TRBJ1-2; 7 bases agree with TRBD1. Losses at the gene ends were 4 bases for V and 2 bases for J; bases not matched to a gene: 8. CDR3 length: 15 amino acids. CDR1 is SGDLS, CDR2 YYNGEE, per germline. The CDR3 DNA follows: TGTGCCAGCAGCTCAGAGACAGGGAAGAACTATGGCTACACCTTC. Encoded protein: CASSSETGKNYGYTF.

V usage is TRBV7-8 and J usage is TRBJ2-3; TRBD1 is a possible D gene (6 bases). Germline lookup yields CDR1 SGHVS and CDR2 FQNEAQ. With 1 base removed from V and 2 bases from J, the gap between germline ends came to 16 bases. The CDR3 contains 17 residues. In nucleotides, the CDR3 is TGTGCCAGCAGCTTAGTCGGTAGCAAGGGGGTCACAGATACGCAGTATTTT. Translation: CASSLVGSKGVTDTQYF.

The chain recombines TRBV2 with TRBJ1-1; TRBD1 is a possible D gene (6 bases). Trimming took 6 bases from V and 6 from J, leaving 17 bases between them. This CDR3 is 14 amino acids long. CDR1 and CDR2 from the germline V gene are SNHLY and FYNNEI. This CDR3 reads CASRTDSPVAEAFF. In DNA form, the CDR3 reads TGTGCCAGCAGGACGGACAGCCCTGTCGCTGAAGCTTTCTTT.

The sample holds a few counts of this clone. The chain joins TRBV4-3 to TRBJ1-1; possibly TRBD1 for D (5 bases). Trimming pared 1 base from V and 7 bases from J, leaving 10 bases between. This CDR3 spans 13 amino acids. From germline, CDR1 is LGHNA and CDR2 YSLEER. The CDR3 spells CASSQGRGNEAFF. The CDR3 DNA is TGCGCCAGCAGCCAAGGAAGGGGCAATGAAGCTTTCTTT.

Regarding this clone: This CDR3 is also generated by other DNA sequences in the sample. The CDR3 sequence is CASSVQGYTEAFF. The CDR3 DNA follows: TGTGCCAGCAGTGTACAGGGATACACTGAAGCTTTCTTT. The V gene is TRBV27, the J gene TRBJ1-1; D is possibly TRBD1 (6 bases). CDR3 length: 13 amino acids. V lost 5 bases and J lost 3, with 10 bases in between. CDR1 and CDR2 (germline): MNHEY, SMNVEV (reference sequence).